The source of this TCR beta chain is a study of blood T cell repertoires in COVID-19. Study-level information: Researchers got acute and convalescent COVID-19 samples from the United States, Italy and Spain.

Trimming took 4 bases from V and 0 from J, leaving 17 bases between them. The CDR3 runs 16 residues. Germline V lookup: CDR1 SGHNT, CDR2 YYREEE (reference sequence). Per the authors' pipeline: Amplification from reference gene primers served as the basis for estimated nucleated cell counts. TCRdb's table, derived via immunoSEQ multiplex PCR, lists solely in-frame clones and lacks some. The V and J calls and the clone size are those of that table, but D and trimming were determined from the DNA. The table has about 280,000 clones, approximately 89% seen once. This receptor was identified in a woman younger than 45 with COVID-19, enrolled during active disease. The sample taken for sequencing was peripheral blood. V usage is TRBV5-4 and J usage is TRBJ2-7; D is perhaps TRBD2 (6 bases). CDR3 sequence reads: CASSNAGAGISYEQYF. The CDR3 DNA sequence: TGTGCCAGCAGCAATGCCGGGGCGGGGATCTCCTACGAGCAGTACTTC.